The present TCR beta chain was sequenced within a study of T-cell reconstitution after alpha-beta-depleted transplantation in children. General observations from the study: Most T-cell counts and diversity one year after the transplant came from T cells that were newly produced. After transplant, at about two months, alpha-beta T cells were reportedly derived from several hundred expanded graft clones. TCRbeta diversity was high at day 60 in some patients (a result of surviving recipient T cells and thymic progenitors).

Unique molecular identifiers tagged the TCRbeta library. TCRdb re-called the PCR reads through MiXCR, storing one row per CDR3 protein. This table has about 300,000 distinct CDR3 sequences, 10% appearing once. The table lists this clonotype with many counts. Its specificity is not known. Germline CDR1 and CDR2: SGHTA and FQGNSA. CDR3 length: 13 amino acids. Trimming took 2 bases from V and 4 from J; bases not matched to a gene: 1. This clonotype originated in a boy in the first two years of life with acute myeloid leukemia, due to receive a stem cell transplant. The chain combines TRBV7-2 with TRBJ1-2; TRBD1 matches 7 bases. The sequencing here drew on PBMCs, taken before TCRalphabeta/CD19-depleted stem cell transplant. CDR3 region: CASSLPGGYGYTF. In DNA form, the CDR3 reads TGTGCCAGCAGCTTACCAGGGGGCTATGGCTACACCTTC.